The rows below give T cell receptor beta chains drawn from one sample of a study of blood T cell repertoires in COVID-19. Assay used: immunoSEQ multiplex PCR; TCRdb lists only in-frame clones, some missing. Found here are fewer than 250,000 clones, 84% of them singletons; the top ten hold under 5%. Specimen: peripheral blood. These receptors all come from a man aged 50-59 years with acute or convalescent COVID-19. CDR3s include the opening cysteine and the closing phenylalanine or tryptophan.

J | V | CDR3
TRBJ2-5 | TRBV5-1 | CASSFGTGEETQYF
TRBJ1-2 | TRBV5-5 | CASSLMTGANYGYTF
TRBJ2-1 | TRBV10-1 | CASSKGGSYNEQFF
TRBJ2-7 | TRBV3-1/TRBV3-2 | CASSVPGDEQYF
TRBJ1-6 | TRBV7-9 | CASSLEGQVNSPLHF
TRBJ2-2 | TRBV3-1/TRBV3-2 | CASSQGRTGGLDGELFF
TRBJ2-1 | TRBV15 | CATSRETQGLVNEQFF
TRBJ2-2 | TRBV5-6 | CASTGGAFGELFF
TRBJ1-6 | TRBV7-9 | CASREQGMSNSPLHF
TRBJ2-3 | TRBV12-3/TRBV12-4 | CASRGAGADTQYF
TRBJ2-7 | TRBV2 | CASTGLAGVHEQYF
TRBJ1-5 | TRBV2 | CASLQEGNQPQHF
TRBJ1-1 | TRBV28 | CASKAGANTEAFF
TRBJ2-7 | TRBV5-4 | CASSRGQGSAYEQYF
TRBJ2-1 | TRBV9 | CASSSTDRGLGEQFF
TRBJ2-4 | TRBV10-3 | CAISDDRGPAKNIQYF
TRBJ1-2 | TRBV7-9 | CASRGGADYGYTF
TRBJ2-7 | TRBV6-2/TRBV6-3 | CASSYSTGRPGQGSYEQYF
TRBJ2-2 | TRBV24-1 | CATSDWGRKDGELFF
TRBJ2-1 | TRBV7-9 | CASSPTTTRSYNEQFF
TRBJ1-4 | TRBV19 | CASSIRVLTNEKLFF
TRBJ1-4 | TRBV4-1 | CASSPGGTGNEKLFF
TRBJ1-3 | TRBV9 | CASSLTPFGNTIYF
TRBJ2-7 | TRBV19 | CASSSGTFTYEQYF
TRBJ1-5 | TRBV28 | CASRGWTGSQPQHF
TRBJ2-1 | TRBV29-1 | CSVEETSGKSYNEQFF
TRBJ1-2 | TRBV10-3 | CAISGTGTGVFFGYTF
TRBJ2-1 | TRBV7-9 | CASSSSVSSYNEQFF
TRBJ2-1 | TRBV28 | CASSTSGRTSYNEQFF
TRBJ1-5 | TRBV6-2/TRBV6-3 | CASSYRRDNQPQHF
TRBJ2-7 | TRBV11-2 | CASSSTSVSYEQYF
TRBJ1-5 | TRBV6-4 | CASSDLRQGGRSNQPQHF
TRBJ2-3 | TRBV30 | CAWDTGGGDTQYF
TRBJ2-1 | TRBV28 | CASSRTSGHSYNEQFF
TRBJ1-4 | TRBV29-1 | CSVFGTGGEKLFF
TRBJ1-5 | TRBV18 | CASSPAGSNQPQHF
TRBJ2-5 | TRBV7-9 | CASSSSQAGTAGETQYF
TRBJ1-1 | TRBV4-2 | CASSQGGFTEAFF
TRBJ1-5 | TRBV19 | CASSIGTNNQPQHF
TRBJ1-3 | TRBV30 | CAWSLGNTIYF